These 8 T cell receptor beta chains originate from one sample sequenced in a study of cytomegalovirus exposure and HLA in healthy donors (dated by TCRdb to 2017 to 2019). Libraries were prepared through the immunoSEQ multiplex PCR assay. For the multiplex PCR, a mixture combining 60 forward primers for TCR Vbeta segments and 13 reverse primers for TCR Jbeta segments was used. TCRdb carries this immuneACCESS record with in-frame sequences only. Its versions omit some clonotypes, under half of them owing to an unresolved V gene in the studies checked, with the rest unexplained. This sample comprises about 140,000 clones, about 82% of them detected only once. 4.8% of the sample belongs to the ten largest clones. The specimen sequenced was PBMCs. These receptors were taken from a man aged 30 to 45 in good health.

The J gene is TRBJ2-6, the V gene TRBV4-1; unclear D gene. The CDR3 has 18 residues. CDR1 is MGHRA and CDR2 is YSYEKL in the germline V gene. Trimming took 4 bases from V and 0 from J, leaving 16 bases between them. The CDR3 reads CASSPLSYSYSGANVLTF. The CDR3 coding sequence is TGCGCCAGCAGCCCCTTATCGTACAGCTACTCTGGGGCCAACGTCCTGACTTTC.

The V gene is TRBV13, the J gene TRBJ2-7; D not resolved. The CDR3 covers 15 residues. Germline V lookup: CDR1 PRHDT, CDR2 FYEKMQ (reference sequence). Trimming removed 7 bases from V and 3 bases from J, with 19 bases in between. The CDR3 loop reads CASTSRGGDFYEQYF. For the CDR3, the DNA is TGTGCCAGCACCTCTCGCGGTGGAGATTTCTACGAGCAGTACTTC.

In this sample, this clone turned up a few times. Written as DNA, the CDR3 is TGTGCCAGCAGCCCCGACAGGGAAGCTCAGCCCCAGCATTTT. Protein: CASSPDREAQPQHF. The chain has TRBV2 and TRBJ1-5; 7 nucleotides line up with TRBD1. Germline CDR1 and CDR2: SNHLY and FYNNEI. The CDR3 has 14 amino acids. J gave up 6 bases and V 6 bases, and 8 bases lay outside the gene matches.

The CDR3 DNA reads as TGTGCCAGCAGGTCCTTGGGACGGCTAGCGGATCAGCCCCAGCATTTT. Translating it yields CASRSLGRLADQPQHF. This chain links TRBV27 with TRBJ1-5, with a possible D match to TRBD1 (5 bases). This CDR3 has 16 amino acids. Looked up from germline, CDR1 is MNHEY and CDR2 is SMNVEV (reference sequence). Trimming took off 6 bases at V and 5 bases at J, with 20 bases between the two ends.

This clone was observed a few times. The chain is built from TRBV10-2 and TRBJ1-1; perhaps TRBD1 as D (5 bases). Germline V gene sequence: CDR1 WSHSY, CDR2 SAAADI. Trimming removed 7 bases at V and 5 bases at J, with 14 bases between. CDR3 length: 13 amino acids. The CDR3 is CASKESGGTEAFF. The CDR3 nucleotides read TGCGCCAGCAAAGAATCGGGGGGAACTGAAGCTTTCTTT.

The V call is TRBV7-2, the J call TRBJ2-7, with TRBD2 as a possible D gene (6 bases). V was pared by 3 bases and J by 0 bases, with 15 bases between. The CDR3 extends over 16 amino acids. Germline CDR1 and CDR2: SGHTA and FQGNSA. The DNA of the CDR3 is TGTGCCAGCAGCTTGGGACTTTTTATAGGCTCCTACGAGCAGTACTTC. It specifies CASSLGLFIGSYEQYF.

The CDR3 here is CASSRGSSTEYEQYF. The DNA of the CDR3 is TGCGCCAGCAGCCGGGGGTCCAGCACGGAGTACGAGCAGTACTTC. The chain combines TRBV5-1 with TRBJ2-5, with TRBD2 as a possible D gene (6 bases). The J call is uncertain, as TRBJ2-7 better fits the DNA end. This CDR3 is built from 15 residues. The germline V gene has CDR1 SGHRS and CDR2 YFSETQ.

This sequence joins TRBV11-3 and TRBJ1-4; D unresolved. V was shortened by 3 bases and J by 3 bases, with 5 bases between the two germline ends. Per germline, CDR1 SGHNT and CDR2 YENEEA. This CDR3 spans 13 amino acids. The chain's CDR3 is CASSFLSNEKLFF. The CDR3 nucleotides are TGTGCCAGCAGCTTCCTCTCTAATGAAAAACTGTTTTTT.